The 9 T cell receptor beta chains reported below all come from one sample, sequenced in a study of blood T cells in healthy people across ages. PCR was performed a second time for roughly 6 to 12 cycles using a sample-barcoded 5' primer and a J-beta primer mix. MiXCR was run by TCRdb on the 5' RACE reads, yielding one entry per CDR3 protein. Of around 780,000 distinct CDR3 sequences listed, around three fifths are singletons. The sample was blood. These receptors all come from a man aged 40-49 years in good health.

This clonotype was seen only once. This may be a read error: a much more frequent sequence differs by one nucleotide. The V and J genes are TRBV10-3 and TRBJ2-5; 12 bases match TRBD2. The end of the DNA is better explained by TRBJ2-1, so the J call may be wrong. This CDR3 comprises 14 residues. Germline CDR1 ENHRY, CDR2 SYGVKD. CDR3 nucleotide sequence: TGTGCCATCTCTCCGACTAGCGGGAGTGAGACCCAGTTCTTC. Its protein is CAISPTSGSETQFF.

This sequence joins TRBV11-2 and TRBJ2-7; 8 nucleotides align to TRBD2. Germline V gives CDR1 SGHAT, CDR2 FQNNGV. The V gene end was trimmed by 5 bases and the J gene end by 7 bases; junction bases not matched to a gene: 13. This CDR3 has 15 amino acids. The CDR3 DNA is TGTGCCAGCAGCCCGAGCGGGAGTAGCGTTGATGAGCAGTACTTC. This encodes CASSPSGSSVDEQYF.

About this clonotype: This could be a read error, since a much larger clone is one nucleotide away. The chain couples TRBV4-1 to TRBJ2-5; 11 bases match TRBD2. This CDR3 is built from 17 residues. Germline-derived CDR1 and CDR2 are MGHRA and YSYEKL. Unmatched junction bases numbered 14, after V lost 0 bases and J lost 11 bases. The CDR3 protein is CASSQEGSSGGSNEQYF. In DNA form, the CDR3 reads TGCGCCAGCAGCCAAGAGGGATCTAGCGGGGGGAGCAATGAGCAGTACTTC.

The V call is TRBV28, the J call TRBJ2-1; 7 bases align to TRBD1. Germline V gene lookup returns CDR1 MDHEN and CDR2 SYDVKM. The CDR3 has 15 amino acids. Losses at the gene ends were 7 bases for V and 3 bases for J; bases not matched to a gene: 9. The CDR3 coding sequence is TGTGCCAGCAAGACCCGGGACAGTAACTACAATGAGCAGTTCTTC. Amino acids: CASKTRDSNYNEQFF.

This clonotype was detected only a few times. The chain is built from TRBV20-1 and TRBJ2-5; D uncertain. The V gene's germline CDR1 is DFQATT and CDR2 SNEGSKA (reference sequence). V was shortened by 6 bases and J by 5 bases, with 13 bases between the two germline ends. The CDR3 has 12 residues. Here the CDR3 reads CSAKSVSETQYF. In DNA, the CDR3 is TGCAGTGCCAAGAGCGTTTCGGAGACCCAGTACTTC.

This chain links TRBV12-3 or TRBV12-4 with TRBJ2-1; 16 positions match TRBD2. CDR3 size: 20 residues. V was clipped by 5 bases and J by 8 bases; unmatched bases: 18. The CDR3 sequence is CASSARPGLAGGSSVHEQFF. The CDR3 DNA reads TGTGCCAGCAGTGCAAGACCGGGACTAGCGGGAGGGTCCTCAGTTCATGAGCAGTTCTTC.

The rearrangement uses TRBV4-3 and TRBJ2-2; D may be TRBD1 (6 bases). V was pared by 0 bases and J by 4 bases, with 12 bases between. From germline, CDR1 is LGHNA and CDR2 YSLEER. The CDR3 extends over 16 amino acids. The CDR3 nucleotides read TGCGCCAGCAGCCAAGACAGGGGCTACGGCACCGGGGAGCTGTTTTTT. Translation gives CASSQDRGYGTGELFF.

This clonotype occurred once. V is TRBV20-1 and J is TRBJ2-1; 8 bases are shared with TRBD2. J lost 0 bases, V lost 5 bases, and 6 bases had no gene match. The CDR3 runs to 15 residues. Germline CDR1 DFQATT, CDR2 SNEGSKA (reference sequence). CDR3 sequence reads: CSASPGLASYNEQFF. CDR3 bases: TGCAGTGCTTCCCCAGGACTAGCCTCCTACAATGAGCAGTTCTTC.

The rearrangement uses TRBV10-3 and TRBJ2-3, with D possibly called TRBD1 or TRBD2 (5 bases each). This CDR3 is built from 13 residues. The ends were cut back, 4 bases at V and 2 bases at J, with 7 bases in the middle. Germline CDR1 is ENHRY and CDR2 is SYGVKD. The CDR3 sequence is CAISVGATDTQYF. The CDR3 DNA is TGTGCCATCAGTGTCGGGGCCACAGATACGCAGTATTTT.